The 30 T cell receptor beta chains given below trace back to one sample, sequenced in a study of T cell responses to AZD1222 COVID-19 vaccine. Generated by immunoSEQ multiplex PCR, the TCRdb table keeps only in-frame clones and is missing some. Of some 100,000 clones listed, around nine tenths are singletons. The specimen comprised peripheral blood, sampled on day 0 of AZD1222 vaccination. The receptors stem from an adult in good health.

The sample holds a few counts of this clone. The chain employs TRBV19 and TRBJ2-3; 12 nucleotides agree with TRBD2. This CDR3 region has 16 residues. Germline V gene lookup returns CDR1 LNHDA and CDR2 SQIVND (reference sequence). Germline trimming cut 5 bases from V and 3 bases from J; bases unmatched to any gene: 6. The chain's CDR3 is CASSEPTSGGTDTQYF. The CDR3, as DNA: TGTGCCAGTAGTGAACCAACTAGCGGGGGGACAGATACGCAGTATTTT.

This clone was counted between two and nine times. The CDR3 DNA sequence: TGTGCCAGCAGCGTAGGAGACAGAGCGATGAACACTGAAGCTTTCTTT. This sequence encodes CASSVGDRAMNTEAFF. The rearrangement links TRBV9 to TRBJ1-1; D perhaps matches TRBD1 (5 bases). V lost 0 bases and J lost 0, with 12 bases in between. Per germline, CDR1 SGDLS and CDR2 YYNGEE. This CDR3 is 16 amino acids long.

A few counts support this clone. The CDR3 DNA reads TGTGCCAGCAGTGATTGGGGACAGATCTCTGGAAACACCATATATTTT. This translates into CASSDWGQISGNTIYF. The chain has TRBV6-1 and TRBJ1-3; 7 positions match TRBD1. J gave up 0 bases and V 3 bases, and 5 bases lay outside the gene matches. CDR3 length equals 16 residues. CDR1 is MNHNS, CDR2 SASEGT, per germline.

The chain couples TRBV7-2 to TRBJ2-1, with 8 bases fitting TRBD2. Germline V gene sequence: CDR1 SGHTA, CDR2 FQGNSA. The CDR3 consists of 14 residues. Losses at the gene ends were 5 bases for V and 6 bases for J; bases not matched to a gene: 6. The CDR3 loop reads CASSPGLAANEQFF. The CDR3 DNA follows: TGTGCCAGCAGCCCCGGACTAGCCGCCAATGAGCAGTTCTTC.

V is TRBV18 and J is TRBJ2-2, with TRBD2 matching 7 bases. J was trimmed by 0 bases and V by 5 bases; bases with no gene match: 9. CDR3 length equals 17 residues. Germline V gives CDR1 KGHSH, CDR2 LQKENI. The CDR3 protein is CASSVASGISNTGELFF. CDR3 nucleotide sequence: TGTGCCAGCTCAGTTGCCAGCGGGATATCGAACACCGGGGAGCTGTTTTTT.

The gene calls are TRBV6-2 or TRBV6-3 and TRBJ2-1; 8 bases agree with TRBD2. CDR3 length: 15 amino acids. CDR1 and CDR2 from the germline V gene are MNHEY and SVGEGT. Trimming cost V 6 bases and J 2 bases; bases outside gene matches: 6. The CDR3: CASSNSGVTYNEQFF. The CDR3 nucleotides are TGTGCCAGCAGCAATAGCGGGGTAACCTACAATGAGCAGTTCTTC.

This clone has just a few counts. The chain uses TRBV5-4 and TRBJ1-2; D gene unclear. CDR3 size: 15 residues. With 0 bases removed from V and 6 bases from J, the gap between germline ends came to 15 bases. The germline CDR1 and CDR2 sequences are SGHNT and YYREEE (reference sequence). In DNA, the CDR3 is TGTGCCAGCAGCTTGGAACGAGGGTATCTACATGGCTACACCTTC. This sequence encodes CASSLERGYLHGYTF.

CDR3 amino acids: CASSHGSGPLGNSPLHF. DNA of the CDR3: TGTGCCAGCAGCCATGGATCGGGCCCACTGGGTAATTCACCCCTCCACTTT. V is TRBV3-1 (or the pseudogene TRBV3-2) and J is TRBJ1-6; no clear D gene. Germline-derived CDR1 and CDR2 are LGHDT and YNNKEL (reference sequence). There are 17 residues in the CDR3. The V end was cut by 3 bases, the J end by 6 bases, with 18 bases between.

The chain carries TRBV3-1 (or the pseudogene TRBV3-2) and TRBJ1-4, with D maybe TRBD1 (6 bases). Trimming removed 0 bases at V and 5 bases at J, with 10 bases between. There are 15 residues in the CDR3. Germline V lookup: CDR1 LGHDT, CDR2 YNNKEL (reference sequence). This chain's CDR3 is CASSQEAGGNEKLFF. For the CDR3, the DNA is TGTGCCAGCAGCCAAGAGGCCGGGGGCAATGAAAAACTGTTTTTT.

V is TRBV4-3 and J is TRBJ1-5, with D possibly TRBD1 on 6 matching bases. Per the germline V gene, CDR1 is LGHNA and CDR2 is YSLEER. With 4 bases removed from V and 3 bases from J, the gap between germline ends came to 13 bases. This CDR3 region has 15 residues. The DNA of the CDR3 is TGCGCCAGCAGCCCCCTACAGGGTTCCAATCAGCCCCAGCATTTT. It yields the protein CASSPLQGSNQPQHF.

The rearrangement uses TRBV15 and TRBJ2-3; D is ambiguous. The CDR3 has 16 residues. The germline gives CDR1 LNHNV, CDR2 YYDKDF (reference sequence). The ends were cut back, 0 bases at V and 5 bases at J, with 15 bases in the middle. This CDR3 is CATSREGDPGVDTQYF. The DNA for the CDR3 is TGTGCCACCAGCAGAGAAGGTGACCCTGGAGTAGATACGCAGTATTTT.

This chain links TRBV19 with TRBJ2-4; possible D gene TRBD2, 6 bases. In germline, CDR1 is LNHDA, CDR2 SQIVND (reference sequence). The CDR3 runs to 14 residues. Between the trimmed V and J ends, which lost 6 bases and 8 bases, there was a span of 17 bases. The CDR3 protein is CASSPRDGGYIQYF. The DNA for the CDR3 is TGTGCCAGTAGCCCCCGGGACGGGGGATACATTCAGTACTTC.

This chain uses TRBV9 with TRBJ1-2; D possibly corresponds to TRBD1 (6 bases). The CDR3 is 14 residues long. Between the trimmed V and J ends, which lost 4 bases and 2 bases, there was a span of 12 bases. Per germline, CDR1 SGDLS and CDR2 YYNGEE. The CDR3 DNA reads TGTGCCAGCAGCCCCCGGACAGAGAACTATGGCTACACCTTC. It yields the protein CASSPRTENYGYTF.

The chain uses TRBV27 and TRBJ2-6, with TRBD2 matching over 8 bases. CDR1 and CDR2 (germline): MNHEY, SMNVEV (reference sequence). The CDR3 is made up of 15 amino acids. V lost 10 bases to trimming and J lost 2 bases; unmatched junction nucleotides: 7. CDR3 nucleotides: TGTGCCACCCCTCGGGAGGGGGCTGGGGCCAACGTCCTGACTTTC. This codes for CATPREGAGANVLTF.

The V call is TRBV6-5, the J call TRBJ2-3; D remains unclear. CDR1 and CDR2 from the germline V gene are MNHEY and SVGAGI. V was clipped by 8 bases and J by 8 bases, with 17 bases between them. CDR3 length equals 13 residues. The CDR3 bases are TGTGCCAGCGGCGCCCTCCGGCTGCCTACGCAGTATTTT. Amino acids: CASGALRLPTQYF.

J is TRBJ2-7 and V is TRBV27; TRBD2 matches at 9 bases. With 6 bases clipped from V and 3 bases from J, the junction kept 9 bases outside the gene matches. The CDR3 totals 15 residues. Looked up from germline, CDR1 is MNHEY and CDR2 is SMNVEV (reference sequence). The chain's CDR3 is CASSRTGRGGYEQYF. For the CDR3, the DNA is TGTGCCAGCAGCCGGACGGGGCGGGGGGGCTACGAGCAGTACTTC.

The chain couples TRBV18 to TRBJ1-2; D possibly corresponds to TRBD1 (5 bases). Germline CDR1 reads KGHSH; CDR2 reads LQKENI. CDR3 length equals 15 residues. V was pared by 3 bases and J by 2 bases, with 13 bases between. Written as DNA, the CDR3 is TGTGCCAGCTCACCTATCGGGACGGCCAACTATGGCTACACCTTC. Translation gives CASSPIGTANYGYTF. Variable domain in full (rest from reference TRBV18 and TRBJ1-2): NAGVMQNPRHLVRRRGQEARLRCSPMKGHSHVYWYRQLPEEGLKFMVYLQKENIIDESGMPKERFSAEFPKEGPSILRIQQVVRGDSAAYFCASSPIGTANYGYTFGSGTRLTVV.

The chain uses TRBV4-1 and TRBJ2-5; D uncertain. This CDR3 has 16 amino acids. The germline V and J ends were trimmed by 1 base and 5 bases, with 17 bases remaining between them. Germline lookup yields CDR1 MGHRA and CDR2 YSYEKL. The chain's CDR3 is CASSQGSKGNQETQYF. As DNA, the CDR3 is TGCGCCAGCAGCCAAGGTTCCAAGGGAAATCAGGAGACCCAGTACTTC.

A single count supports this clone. This chain's CDR3 is CASSQDRSRNTIYF. The CDR3 nucleotides are TGCGCCAGCAGCCAAGATAGAAGCCGGAACACCATATATTTT. The chain recombines TRBV4-3 with TRBJ1-3; no clear D. Germline loops: CDR1 LGHNA, CDR2 YSLEER. This CDR3 has 14 amino acids. The V end was cut by 0 bases, the J end by 7 bases, with 10 bases between.

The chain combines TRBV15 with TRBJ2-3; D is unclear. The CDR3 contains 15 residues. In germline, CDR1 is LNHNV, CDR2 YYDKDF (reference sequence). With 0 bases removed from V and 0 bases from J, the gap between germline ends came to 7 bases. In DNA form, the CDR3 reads TGTGCCACCAGCAGAGACCTGGACAGCACAGATACGCAGTATTTT. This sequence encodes CATSRDLDSTDTQYF. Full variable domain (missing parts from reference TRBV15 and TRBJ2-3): DAMVIQNPRYQVTQFGKPVTLSCSQTLNHNVMYWYQQKSSQAPKLLFHYYDKDFNNEADTPDNFQSRRPNTSFCFLDIRSPGLGDTAMYLCATSRDLDSTDTQYFGPGTRLTVL.

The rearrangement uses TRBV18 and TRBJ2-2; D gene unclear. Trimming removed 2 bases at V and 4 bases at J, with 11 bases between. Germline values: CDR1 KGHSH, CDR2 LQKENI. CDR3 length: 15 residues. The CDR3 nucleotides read TGTGCCAGCTCACCAATGACACGCGCCACCGGGGAGCTGTTTTTT. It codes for CASSPMTRATGELFF.

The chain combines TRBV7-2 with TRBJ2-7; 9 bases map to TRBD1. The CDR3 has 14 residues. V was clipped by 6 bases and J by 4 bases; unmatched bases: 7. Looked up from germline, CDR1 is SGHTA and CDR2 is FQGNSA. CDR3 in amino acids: CASSFTGGGYEQYF. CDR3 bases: TGTGCCAGCAGTTTCACAGGGGGCGGGTACGAGCAGTACTTC. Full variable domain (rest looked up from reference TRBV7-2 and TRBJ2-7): GAGVSQSPSNKVTEKGKDVELRCDPISGHTALYWYRQSLGQGLEFLIYFQGNSAPDKSGLPSDRFSAERTGGSVSTLTIQRTQQEDSAVYLCASSFTGGGYEQYFGPGTRLTVT.

CDR3 sequence: CASSYSGTKNEKLFF. The CDR3 DNA reads as TGTGCCAGCAGTTACTCCGGGACAAAAAATGAAAAACTGTTTTTT. The genes are TRBV6-5 and TRBJ1-4; tentatively, D is TRBD1 (6 bases). Germline V CDR1 and CDR2: MNHEY, SVGAGI. The CDR3 is 15 residues long. V was cut by 0 bases and J by 5 bases, with 10 bases left in between.

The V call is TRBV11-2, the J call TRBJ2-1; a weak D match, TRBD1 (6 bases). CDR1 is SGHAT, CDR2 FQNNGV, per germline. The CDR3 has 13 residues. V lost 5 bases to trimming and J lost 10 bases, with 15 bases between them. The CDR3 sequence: CASSHPRGEEQFF. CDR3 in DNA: TGTGCCAGCAGCCACCCCAGGGGAGAGGAGCAGTTCTTC. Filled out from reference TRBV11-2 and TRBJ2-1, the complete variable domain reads EAGVAQSPRYKIIEKRQSVAFWCNPISGHATLYWYQQILGQGPKLLIQFQNNGVVDDSQLPKDRFSAERLKGVDSTLKIQPAKLEDSAVYLCASSHPRGEEQFFGPGTRLTVL.

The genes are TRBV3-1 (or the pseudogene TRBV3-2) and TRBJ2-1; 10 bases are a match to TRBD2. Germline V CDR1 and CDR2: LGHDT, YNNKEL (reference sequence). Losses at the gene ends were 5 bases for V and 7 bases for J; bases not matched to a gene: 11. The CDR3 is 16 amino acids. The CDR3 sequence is CASSSAAGGPGNEQFF. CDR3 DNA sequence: TGTGCCAGCAGCTCCGCAGCGGGGGGGCCTGGGAATGAGCAGTTCTTC.

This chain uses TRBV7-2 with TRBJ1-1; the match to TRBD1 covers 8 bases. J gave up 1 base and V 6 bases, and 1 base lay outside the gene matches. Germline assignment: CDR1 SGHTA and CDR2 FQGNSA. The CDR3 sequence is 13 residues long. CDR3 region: CASRGTGNTEAFF. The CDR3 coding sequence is TGTGCCAGCAGAGGGACAGGGAACACTGAAGCTTTCTTT.

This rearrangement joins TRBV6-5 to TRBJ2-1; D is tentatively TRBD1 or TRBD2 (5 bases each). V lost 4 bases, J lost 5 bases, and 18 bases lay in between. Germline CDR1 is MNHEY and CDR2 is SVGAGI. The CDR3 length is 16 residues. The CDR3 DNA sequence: TGTGCCAGCAGTTCCGGGGCGGCCCCCCTTAACAATGAGCAGTTCTTC. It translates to CASSSGAAPLNNEQFF.

The CDR3 nucleotides are TGCAGCGTTGAAGGGCTAGCGGGGGGATTCAATGAGCAGTTCTTC. Its translation is CSVEGLAGGFNEQFF. The chain has TRBV29-1 and TRBJ2-1, with TRBD2 matching 11 bases. The CDR3 runs to 15 residues. Looked up from germline, CDR1 is SQVTM and CDR2 is ANQGSEA. The V segment lost 1 base and the J segment 6 bases; nucleotides outside the gene matches: 5.

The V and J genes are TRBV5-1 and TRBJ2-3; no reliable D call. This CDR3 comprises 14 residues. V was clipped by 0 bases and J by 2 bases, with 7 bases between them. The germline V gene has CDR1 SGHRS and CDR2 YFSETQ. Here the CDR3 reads CASSLDTNTDTQYF. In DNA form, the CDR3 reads TGCGCCAGCAGCTTGGACACTAACACAGATACGCAGTATTTT.

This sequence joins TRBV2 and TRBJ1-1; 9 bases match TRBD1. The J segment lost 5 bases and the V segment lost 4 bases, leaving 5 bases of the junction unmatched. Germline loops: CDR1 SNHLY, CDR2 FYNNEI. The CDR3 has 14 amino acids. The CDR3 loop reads CASSAQGANTEAFF. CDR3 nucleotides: TGTGCCAGCAGTGCACAGGGGGCTAATACTGAAGCTTTCTTT.